This T cell receptor beta chain was obtained from a study of shared clonotypes between healthy human individuals (dated by TCRdb to about 2020). In the study overall: A couple of women and a few men aged 18 to 49 years were included in the cohort. Blood TCR repertoires of roughly five healthy adults were deeply sequenced to estimate repertoire size and the extent of clonotype sharing between individuals. Libraries were prepared and TCR repertoires were sequenced by different laboratories using diverse techniques, in order to increase sequencing depth and limit assay-specific biases. For each donor, CD4 naive and CD4 memory were each run on three plates, CD8 naive on two plates, and CD8 memory on one plate. Leukapheresis yielded between about 0.85 and 9.5 billion PBMCs per donor. The paper as a whole reports these results and caveats: Because the study included a small number of donors, the genetic and exposure-history diversity represented was limited. Sharing across a handful of donors was observed for approximately 5% of naive CD4, 3% to 3.5% of naive CD8, 2.3% of memory CD4, and roughly 0.43% of memory CD8 clonotypes. Clonotypes shared by all four sorted-subset donors showed higher generation probabilities than non-shared clonotypes. Naive subsets generally had larger estimated clonotype richness than memory subsets. Incomplete sequencing was indicated by rarefaction of sorted-subset datasets, despite the large sequencing depth. Sampling was restricted to blood, and TCR repertoires in tissue are likely to differ from TCR repertoires in blood. Pairwise subsampling led to the expectation that sequencing depth would affect the degree of clonotype sharing among donors.

The donors were healthy, HIV-negative adults with no recently reported acute infections or vaccinations. Every donor was a Caucasian adult residing in Nashville, Tennessee, USA. Magnetic negative selection was used to enrich CD4+ T cells, after which naive cells were positively selected on CD45RA and the negative fraction became the memory subset. Blood was collected by leukapheresis, and PBMCs were isolated by Ficoll-Histopaque density gradient centrifugation and then cryopreserved in liquid nitrogen vapor phase. Purity and quantity of every magnetically sorted T cell population were checked by analytical flow cytometry. Genomic DNA was isolated from each sorted fraction and quantified by UV absorbance on a Nanodrop 2000c. Details on this clone: Its antigen has not been determined. No clone much larger than this one lies a single base away; base qualities are absent.

Using the deep immunoSEQ assay, TCR CDR3 regions were amplified from genomic DNA by multiplex PCR. Extracted genomic DNA from each cell subset was spread evenly across all wells of several immunoSEQ 96-well plates, with each plate serving as a replicate. For sorted subsets, about 200 ng genomic DNA, equal to 30,000 to 35,000 T cell genomes, was loaded into each replicate PCR. Purified libraries were quantified with a Qubit 3.0 fluorometer, sized on a Bioanalyzer 2100, and re-quantified with the KAPA Library Quantification kit. Every immunoSEQ 96-well plate was sequenced on a separate single-read 150-cycle Illumina NextSeq 550 flow cell. In the source study's methods: Because only junctional sequences without quality scores were contained in the immunoSEQ output, filtering matching that applied to full-length reads could not be performed. To assign V/J genes and CDR3, sequences were annotated against IMGT germline references using PyIR, a Python wrapper for IgBLAST v1.9. Reads were removed for weak V/J assignments (E-value above 1e-6), missing CDR3, stop codons, out-of-frame junctions, or ambiguous translated residues. V3J clonotypes were defined as sequences sharing the same inferred V gene, J gene, and CDR3 amino acid sequence. To compute the percentage overlap between repertoires, the number of shared unique clonotypes was divided by the size of the smaller repertoire. Three approaches were used to assess repertoire richness: RTK rarefaction, the Chao1 estimator, and Recon v2.1 estimates of unobserved clonotypes. OLGA was used to compute generation probabilities for all TCRbeta clonotypes that the gDNA method yielded from several donors. Imported from immuneACCESS, the table was reduced by TCRdb to in-frame sequences with V and J called. These copies leave out some clones; in studies compared against another copy, an unresolved V gene accounts for under half, and the cause of the remainder is not known. Clone size and V and J calls were adopted from that table, with D and trimming inferred from the DNA. The sample table records 1,500,000 or so clones; about 98.5% of these occur just once. Approximately 0.38% of the sample belongs to the ten largest clones.

The receptor was derived from a man aged 25 to 40 in good health. Sequences were obtained from naive CD4+ T cells sorted from blood. Read against the paper, the sample's cell subset or site label means: CD45RA+ positively selected.

The nucleotides are TGTGCCAGCCCCCTAATCCCCCACGAGCAGTACTTC. This sequence encodes CASPLIPHEQYF. In this chain, TRBV7-2 is recombined with TRBJ2-7, with the identity of the D gene unclear. The CDR3, from cysteine to phenylalanine, totals 12 residues. Of the read, only the CDR3 DNA is kept; its 36 bases are in frame from base 1. Between the V and J ends, shortened by 8 bases and 5 bases respectively, the junction contains 13 bases. CDR1 SGHTA and CDR2 FQGNSA are derived from the germline V gene.